This T cell receptor beta chain comes out of a study of T cells after somatic rescue of genetic block. Clones were read by immunoSEQ multiplex PCR, and TCRdb kept only the in-frame ones, dropping some. Of 70,000 to 95,000 clones listed, 90% were seen once; the top ten hold around 1.5%. This CDR3 region has 13 residues. CDR1 and CDR2 from the germline V gene are MRHNA and SNTAGT. The V and J ends lost 6 bases and 1 base respectively, with 9 bases between them. Material: peripheral blood mononuclear cells (PBMCs). This sequence was found in a young woman. V and J are TRBV6-4 and TRBJ1-1; D gene ambiguous. CDR3 coding DNA: TGTGCCAGCAGCTACGGGCCGAACACTGAAGCTTTCTTT. It translates to CASSYGPNTEAFF.